These 5 T cell receptor beta chains were sequenced from one sample in a study of graft-versus-host responses after intestinal transplantation (TCRdb year 2021). Antigen specificity for these receptors is unknown. Libraries were constructed by the immunoSEQ multiplex PCR assay. TCRdb limited this immuneACCESS table to in-frame rearrangements with V and J called. A share of clones is missing; checked studies link under half to unresolved V genes, and the rest is unexplained. The sample table shows approximately 86,000 clones, and 92% are seen once. The top ten clonotypes cover roughly 0.43% of the sample. What the time point label conveys for this sample: cells obtained before transplantation from donor or recipient. Sequencing was performed on unstimulated CD8+ T cells sorted from spleen or lymph node cells, taken before transplant. The receptors come from a human donor who was the organ donor for an intestinal transplant.

A single count supports this clone. This chain connects TRBV4-3 to TRBJ2-2; D unclear. Germline loops: CDR1 LGHNA, CDR2 YSLEER. The CDR3 extends over 14 amino acids. Trimming cost V 0 bases and J 6 bases, with 8 bases left between them. The CDR3 DNA reads as TGCGCCAGCAGCCAAGACAGGCTACCCGGGGAGCTGTTTTTT. Residues: CASSQDRLPGELFF.

The J gene is TRBJ2-5, the V gene TRBV9; 10 nucleotides agree with TRBD2. Germline V gene lookup returns CDR1 SGDLS and CDR2 YYNGEE. J lost 4 bases, V lost 4 bases, and 7 bases had no gene match. The CDR3 is made up of 15 amino acids. CDR3 nucleotide sequence: TGTGCCAGCAGCTCCGGGACTAGCGTTAGAGAGACCCAGTACTTC. Translation: CASSSGTSVRETQYF.

The chain uses TRBV28 and TRBJ2-3, with unresolved D. Germline V gene lookup returns CDR1 MDHEN and CDR2 SYDVKM. V lost 6 bases to trimming and J lost 1 base, with 8 bases between them. This CDR3 has 13 residues. The CDR3 DNA is TGTGCCAGCAGCCCCCCGGGCACAGATACGCAGTATTTT. It specifies CASSPPGTDTQYF.

This clone was recorded once. The chain links TRBV4-1 to TRBJ2-3; TRBD2 matches 8 bases. Per germline, CDR1 MGHRA and CDR2 YSYEKL. The J segment lost 1 base and the V segment lost 5 bases, leaving 8 bases of the junction unmatched. The CDR3 spans 16 residues. The CDR3 DNA sequence: TGCGCCAGCAGCTCAAGTCCGCGGGGGGGCACAGATACGCAGTATTTT. It specifies CASSSSPRGGTDTQYF.

This clone was detected once. CDR3 amino acids: CASSLWTSDTQYF. In DNA form, the CDR3 reads TGTGCCAGCAGTTTATGGACATCCGATACGCAGTATTTT. This chain uses TRBV27 with TRBJ2-3, with TRBD1 as a possible D gene (5 bases). V shed 1 base and J shed 6 bases, with 8 bases lying between them. CDR3 length: 13 residues. Germline V gives CDR1 MNHEY, CDR2 SMNVEV (reference sequence).